The rows below give T cell receptor beta chains drawn from one sample of a study of cytomegalovirus exposure and HLA in healthy donors. Some clones are missing from TCRdb's copy, which holds only in-frame ones; the method was immunoSEQ multiplex PCR. The sample lists 130,000 to 150,000 clones, roughly 79% occurring once. Sequenced sample: PBMCs. Every receptor here comes from a woman in her 40s in good health and CMV-seropositive. Both conserved end residues are part of each CDR3. D genes are given only for firm matches. Clone size is shown for a subset of rows, as once, few, many or a class of expanded clone.

size,D,J,V,CDR3,DNA
-,-,TRBJ1-2,TRBV5-4,CASSLEQGPYGYTF,TGTGCCAGCAGCTTGGAGCAGGGCCCATATGGCTACACCTTC
once,-,TRBJ1-2,TRBV6-5,CASSYNTGNLEGYTF,TGTGCCAGCAGTTACAACACCGGGAACTTGGAGGGCTACACCTTC
-,-,TRBJ1-1,TRBV25-1,CASSAADRRNTEAFF,TGTGCCAGCAGTGCTGCCGACAGGAGGAACACTGAAGCTTTCTTT
-,TRBD1,TRBJ2-7,TRBV5-1,CASSFRDRGHRGSYEQYF,TGCGCCAGCAGCTTCCGGGACAGGGGGCACCGGGGCTCCTACGAGCAGTACTTC
-,-,TRBJ1-1,TRBV19,CASNWVGRGKNTEAFF,TGTGCCAGTAACTGGGTCGGTCGGGGAAAGAACACTGAAGCTTTCTTT
-,TRBD2,TRBJ2-4,TRBV6-1,CASRENRLAENIQYF,TGTGCCAGCAGAGAGAACCGACTAGCGGAAAACATTCAGTACTTC
-,-,TRBJ2-1,TRBV7-9,CASSLGPGYNEQFF,TGTGCCAGCAGCTTAGGGCCGGGATACAATGAGCAGTTCTTC
once,TRBD2,TRBJ2-1,TRBV19,CASSPRGSGGSYNEQFF,TGTGCCAGTAGTCCCCGAGGTAGCGGGGGCTCCTACAATGAGCAGTTCTTC
-,TRBD2,TRBJ2-7,TRBV5-1,CASSSALREGEQYF,TGCGCCAGCAGCTCAGCCCTCAGGGAGGGGGAGCAGTACTTC
-,TRBD1,TRBJ2-7,TRBV14,CASSLTGTGAYEQYF,TGTGCCAGCAGCCTTACCGGGACAGGGGCCTACGAGCAGTACTTC
-,-,TRBJ1-2,TRBV28,CAITSPFNYGYTF,TGTGCCATCACATCCCCCTTTAACTATGGCTACACCTTC
-,-,TRBJ2-2,TRBV6-5,CASRQEGTGELFF,TGTGCCAGCAGGCAAGAGGGTACCGGGGAGCTGTTTTTT
-,-,TRBJ1-3,TRBV12-5,CASGLGHQNTIYF,TGTGCTAGTGGTTTGGGACATCAAAACACCATATATTTT
few,TRBD2,TRBJ2-1,TRBV6-1,CASSELAGGPVRNEQFF,TGTGCCAGCAGTGAACTAGCGGGGGGGCCAGTTCGGAATGAGCAGTTCTTC
-,-,TRBJ1-2,TRBV18,CASSPDQGRDYGYTF,TGTGCCAGCTCACCGGACCAGGGCAGGGACTATGGCTACACCTTC
-,-,TRBJ1-5,TRBV4-1,CASSQVVPGNQPQHF,TGCGCCAGCAGCCAAGTTGTGCCAGGCAATCAGCCCCAGCATTTT
-,-,TRBJ1-2,TRBV6-5,CASSYGQGSNYGYTF,TGTGCCAGCAGTTACGGGCAGGGAAGCAACTATGGCTACACCTTC
-,-,TRBJ1-2,TRBV9,CASSVDFTNYGYTF,TGTGCCAGCAGCGTAGACTTTACTAACTATGGCTACACCTTC
-,-,TRBJ1-5,TRBV18,CASSPRGGNQPQHF,TGTGCCAGCTCCCCCCGGGGTGGGAATCAGCCCCAGCATTTT
-,TRBD2,TRBJ2-1,TRBV5-5,CASSPPGAGGFYNEQFF,TGTGCCAGCAGCCCCCCGGGTGCGGGGGGGTTCTACAATGAGCAGTTCTTC
-,-,TRBJ1-1,TRBV7-7,CASSELKNTEAFF,TGTGCCAGCAGCGAACTAAAGAACACTGAAGCTTTCTTT
-,TRBD1,TRBJ1-1,TRBV7-6,CASSLGTGQVNTEAFF,TGTGCCAGCAGCCTTGGGACAGGGCAAGTGAACACTGAAGCTTTCTTT
-,-,TRBJ1-4,TRBV5-1,CASSLQGGGNEKLFF,TGCGCCAGCAGTCTCCAGGGCGGGGGAAATGAAAAACTGTTTTTT
-,TRBD1,TRBJ2-3,TRBV5-1,CASSRGTVPDTQYF,TGCGCCAGCAGCCGAGGGACAGTCCCGGATACGCAGTATTTT
few,TRBD1,TRBJ2-5,TRBV28,CASSSVTGTGVETQYF,TGTGCCAGCAGTTCTGTGACCGGGACAGGTGTGGAGACCCAGTACTTC
-,-,TRBJ1-2,TRBV6-6,CASSYNTGNLEGYTF,TGTGCCAGCAGTTACAACACCGGGAACTTGGAGGGCTACACCTTC
-,TRBD2,TRBJ2-5,TRBV10-1,CASSEGSGVGETQYF,TGCGCCAGCAGTGAAGGTAGCGGGGTCGGTGAGACCCAGTACTTC
-,-,TRBJ1-2,TRBV15,CATSRDILPGSYGYTF,TGTGCCACCAGCAGAGATATTCTGCCGGGATCCTATGGCTACACCTTC
-,TRBD2,TRBJ2-5,TRBV2,CASSQLAGYQETQYF,TGTGCCAGCAGTCAACTAGCGGGGTACCAAGAGACCCAGTACTTC
-,-,TRBJ2-2,TRBV7-9,CASSLPGLMNTGELFF,TGTGCCAGCAGCTTACCCGGACTAATGAACACCGGGGAGCTGTTTTTT
-,TRBD1,TRBJ2-7,TRBV2,CASLGVTGLSYEQYF,TGTGCCAGCCTTGGGGTGACAGGGCTCTCCTACGAGCAGTACTTC
-,-,TRBJ2-3,TRBV13,CASSQLSDTQYF,TGTGCCAGCAGCCAACTATCAGATACGCAGTATTTT
-,-,TRBJ2-7,TRBV28,CASGSRQQSYEQYF,TGTGCCAGCGGTTCGAGACAGCAATCCTACGAGCAGTACTTC
-,-,TRBJ2-2,TRBV27,CASKHQQVTNTGELFF,TGTGCCAGCAAACACCAACAGGTGACGAACACCGGGGAGCTGTTTTTT
-,-,TRBJ1-1,TRBV5-4,CASNPPGPQGHTEAFF,TGTGCCAGCAACCCACCGGGGCCCCAGGGGCACACTGAAGCTTTCTTT
-,-,TRBJ1-2,TRBV5-6,CASSLMDGTNYGYTF,TGTGCCAGCAGCTTGATGGACGGGACTAACTATGGCTACACCTTC
few,TRBD1,TRBJ1-3,TRBV7-2,CASSPHDRGSGNTIYF,TGTGCCAGCAGCCCACACGACAGGGGCAGTGGAAACACCATATATTTT
-,-,TRBJ1-1,TRBV5-4,CASSSPGDDILNTEAFF,TGTGCCAGCAGCTCACCAGGGGACGATATATTGAACACTGAAGCTTTCTTT
-,-,TRBJ1-4,TRBV28,CASSLSGVREKLFF,TGTGCCAGCAGTTTAAGCGGAGTTCGAGAAAAACTGTTTTTT
-,-,TRBJ2-2,TRBV2,CASTKMNTGELFF,TGTGCCAGCACTAAAATGAACACCGGGGAGCTGTTTTTT
-,-,TRBJ1-3,TRBV30,CAWAGSGNTIYF,TGTGCCTGGGCGGGCTCTGGAAACACCATATATTTT
-,TRBD1,TRBJ1-1,TRBV19,CASRTTGSGTEAFF,TGTGCCAGTAGAACGACAGGGAGTGGAACTGAAGCTTTCTTT
once,TRBD2,TRBJ2-7,TRBV6-6,CASRNGRGAYEQYF,TGTGCCAGCAGGAACGGGAGGGGGGCCTACGAGCAGTACTTC
-,TRBD1,TRBJ1-2,TRBV6-1,CASSDTPGQRNYGYTF,TGTGCCAGCAGTGACACACCGGGACAGAGAAACTATGGCTACACCTTC
-,TRBD1,TRBJ2-3,TRBV7-2,CASSEGTGGITDTQYF,TGTGCCAGCAGCGAAGGGACAGGGGGCATCACAGATACGCAGTATTTT
-,-,TRBJ2-3,TRBV5-1,CASSLALAGDTQYF,TGCGCCAGCAGCTTAGCTCTAGCAGGAGATACGCAGTATTTT
-,TRBD2,TRBJ2-5,TRBV5-4,CASSPGTSGGAWNQETQYF,TGTGCCAGCAGCCCGGGGACTAGCGGGGGGGCGTGGAACCAAGAGACCCAGTACTTC
-,TRBD1,TRBJ2-3,TRBV20-1,CSARLAGGQYF,TGCAGTGCTAGACTTGCAGGGGGGCAGTATTTT
-,-,TRBJ2-3,TRBV28,CASSVLAQDTQYF,TGTGCCAGCAGTGTTCTAGCGCAAGATACGCAGTATTTT
few,TRBD1,TRBJ1-1,TRBV19,CASSIDLGTAVTEAFF,TGTGCCAGTAGTATAGATCTGGGGACAGCGGTCACTGAAGCTTTCTTT